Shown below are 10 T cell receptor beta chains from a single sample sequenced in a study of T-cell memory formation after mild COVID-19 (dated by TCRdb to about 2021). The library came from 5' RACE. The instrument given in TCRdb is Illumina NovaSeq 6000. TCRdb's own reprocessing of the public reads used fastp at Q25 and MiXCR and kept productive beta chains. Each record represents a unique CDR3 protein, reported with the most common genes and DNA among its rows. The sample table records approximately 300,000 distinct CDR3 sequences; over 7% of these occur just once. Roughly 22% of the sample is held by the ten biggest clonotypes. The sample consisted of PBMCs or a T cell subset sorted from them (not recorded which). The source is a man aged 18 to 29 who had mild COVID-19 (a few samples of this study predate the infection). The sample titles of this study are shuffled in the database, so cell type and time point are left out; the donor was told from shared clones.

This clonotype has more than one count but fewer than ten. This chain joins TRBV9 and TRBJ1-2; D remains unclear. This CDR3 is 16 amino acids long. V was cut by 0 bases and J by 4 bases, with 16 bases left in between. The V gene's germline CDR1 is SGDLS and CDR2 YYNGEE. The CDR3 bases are TGTGCCAGCAGCGTAGAAGGATTTGTGGGGTTCTATGGCTACACCTTC. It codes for CASSVEGFVGFYGYTF.

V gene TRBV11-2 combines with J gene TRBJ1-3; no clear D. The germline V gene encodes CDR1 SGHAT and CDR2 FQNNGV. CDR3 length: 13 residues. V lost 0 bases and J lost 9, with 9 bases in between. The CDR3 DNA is TGTGCCAGCAGCTTAGAACTCTTTGGCACCATATATTTT. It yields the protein CASSLELFGTIYF.

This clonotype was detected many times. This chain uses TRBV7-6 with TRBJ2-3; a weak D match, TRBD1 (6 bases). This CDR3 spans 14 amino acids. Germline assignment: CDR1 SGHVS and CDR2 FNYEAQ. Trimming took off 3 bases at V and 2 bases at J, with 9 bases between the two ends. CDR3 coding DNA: TGTGCCAGCAGCTTTAGGGACAACACAGATACGCAGTATTTT. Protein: CASSFRDNTDTQYF.

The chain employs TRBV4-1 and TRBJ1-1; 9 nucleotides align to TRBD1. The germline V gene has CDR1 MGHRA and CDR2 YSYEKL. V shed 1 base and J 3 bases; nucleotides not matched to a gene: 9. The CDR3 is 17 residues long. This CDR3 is CASSQVTIGTGYTEAFF. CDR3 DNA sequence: TGCGCCAGCAGCCAAGTAACTATAGGGACAGGGTACACTGAAGCTTTCTTT.

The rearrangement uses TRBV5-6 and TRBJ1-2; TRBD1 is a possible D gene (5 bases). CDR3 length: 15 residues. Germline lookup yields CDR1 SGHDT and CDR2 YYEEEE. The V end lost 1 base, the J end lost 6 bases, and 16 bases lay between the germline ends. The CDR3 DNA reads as TGTGCCAGCAGCTTGACGGGGCTCCTCGGGGATGGCTACACCTTC. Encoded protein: CASSLTGLLGDGYTF. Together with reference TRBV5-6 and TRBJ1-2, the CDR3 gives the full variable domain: DAGVTQSPTHLIKTRGQQVTLRCSPKSGHDTVSWYQQALGQGPQFIFQYYEEEERQRGNFPDRFSGHQFPNYSSELNVNALLLGDSALYLCASSLTGLLGDGYTFGSGTRLTVV.

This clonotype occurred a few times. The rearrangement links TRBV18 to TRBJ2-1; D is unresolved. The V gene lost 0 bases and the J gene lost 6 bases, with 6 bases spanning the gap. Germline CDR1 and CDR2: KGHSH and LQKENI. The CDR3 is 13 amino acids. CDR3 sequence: CASSPPPGNEQFF. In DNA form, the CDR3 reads TGTGCCAGCTCACCACCCCCGGGCAATGAGCAGTTCTTC. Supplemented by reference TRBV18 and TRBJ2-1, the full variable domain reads NAGVMQNPRHLVRRRGQEARLRCSPMKGHSHVYWYRQLPEEGLKFMVYLQKENIIDESGMPKERFSAEFPKEGPSILRIQQVVRGDSAAYFCASSPPPGNEQFFGPGTRLTVL.

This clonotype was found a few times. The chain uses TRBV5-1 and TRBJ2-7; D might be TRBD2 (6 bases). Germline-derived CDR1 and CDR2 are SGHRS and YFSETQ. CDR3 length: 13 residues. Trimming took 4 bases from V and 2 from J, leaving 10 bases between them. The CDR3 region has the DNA TGCGCCAGCAGCCCGGGACTGGCCTACGAGCAGTACGTC. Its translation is CASSPGLAYEQYV.

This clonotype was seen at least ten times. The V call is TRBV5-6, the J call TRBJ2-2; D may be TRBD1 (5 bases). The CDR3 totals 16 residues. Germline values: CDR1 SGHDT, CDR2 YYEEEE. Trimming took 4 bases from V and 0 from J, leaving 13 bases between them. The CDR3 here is CASSLTEPANTGELFF. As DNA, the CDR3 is TGTGCCAGCAGCCTGACAGAGCCCGCGAACACCGGGGAGCTGTTTTTT.

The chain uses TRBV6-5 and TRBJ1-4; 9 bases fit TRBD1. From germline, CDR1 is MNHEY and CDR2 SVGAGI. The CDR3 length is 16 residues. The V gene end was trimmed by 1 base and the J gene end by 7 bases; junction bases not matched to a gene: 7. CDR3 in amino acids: CASSYLTGGRSEKLFF. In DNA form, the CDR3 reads TGTGCCAGCAGTTACTTGACAGGGGGGCGTAGTGAAAAACTGTTTTTT.

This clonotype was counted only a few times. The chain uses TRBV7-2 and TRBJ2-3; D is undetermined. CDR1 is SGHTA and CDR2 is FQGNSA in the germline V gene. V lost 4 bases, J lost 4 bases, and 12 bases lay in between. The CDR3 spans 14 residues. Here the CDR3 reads CASSSSAGPDTQYF. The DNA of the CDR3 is TGTGCCAGCAGCTCCTCTGCTGGTCCAGATACGCAGTATTTT.